This T cell receptor beta chain was recorded in a study of T cell responses to AZD1222 COVID-19 vaccine. Study-wide results and caveats: Receipt of two AZD1222 doses was followed by a rise in Spike-specific TCR breadth and depth.

For this clone: The antigen is not known.

Clones were sequenced by immunoSEQ multiplex PCR, and TCRdb holds only the in-frame ones, with some missing. The sample records about 160,000 clones, roughly 90% being singletons. Germline values: CDR1 MNHEY, CDR2 SVGAGI. The V gene end was trimmed by 8 bases and the J gene end by 4 bases; junction bases not matched to a gene: 8. CDR3 size: 14 residues. The sample was peripheral blood, taken 28 days after the second AZD1222 dose. J is TRBJ1-5 and V is TRBV6-5, with TRBD1 matching over 7 bases. This clonotype originated in an adult who received the AZD1222 COVID-19 vaccine. The CDR3 DNA follows: TGTGCCAGCGGAACCGGGACAGTTAATCAGCCCCAGCATTTT. This gives the protein CASGTGTVNQPQHF.